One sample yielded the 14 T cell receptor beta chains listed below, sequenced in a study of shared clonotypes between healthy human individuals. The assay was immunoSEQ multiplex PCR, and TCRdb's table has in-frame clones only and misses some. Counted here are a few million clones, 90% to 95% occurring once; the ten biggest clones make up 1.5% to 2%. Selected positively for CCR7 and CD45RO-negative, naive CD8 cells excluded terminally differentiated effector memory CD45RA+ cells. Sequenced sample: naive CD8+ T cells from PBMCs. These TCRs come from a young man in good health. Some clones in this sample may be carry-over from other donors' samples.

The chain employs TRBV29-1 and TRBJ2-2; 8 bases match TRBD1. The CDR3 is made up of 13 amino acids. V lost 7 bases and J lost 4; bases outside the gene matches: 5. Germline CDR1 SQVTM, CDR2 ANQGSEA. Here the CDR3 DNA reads TGCAGCGCCTGGACAGGGCCCACCGGGGAGCTGTTTTTT. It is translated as CSAWTGPTGELFF.

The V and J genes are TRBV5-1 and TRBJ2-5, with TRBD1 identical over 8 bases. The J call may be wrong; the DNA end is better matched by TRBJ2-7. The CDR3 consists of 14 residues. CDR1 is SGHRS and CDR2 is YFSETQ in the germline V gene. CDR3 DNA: TGCGCCAGCAGCTCCGACAGGGGCTCCTACGAGCAGTACTTC. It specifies CASSSDRGSYEQYF.

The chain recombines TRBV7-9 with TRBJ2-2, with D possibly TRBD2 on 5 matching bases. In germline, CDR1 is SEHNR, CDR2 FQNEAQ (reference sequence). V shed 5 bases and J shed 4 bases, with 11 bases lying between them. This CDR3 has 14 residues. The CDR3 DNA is TGTGCCAGCAGCCCCAGGAGGTTCACCGGGGAGCTGTTTTTT. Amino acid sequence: CASSPRRFTGELFF.

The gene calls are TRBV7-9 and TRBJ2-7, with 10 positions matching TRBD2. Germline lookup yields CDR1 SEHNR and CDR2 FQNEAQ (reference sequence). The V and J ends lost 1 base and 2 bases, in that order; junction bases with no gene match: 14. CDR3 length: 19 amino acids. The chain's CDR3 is CASSLDVPAGGNNPYEQYF. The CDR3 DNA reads TGTGCCAGCAGCTTAGACGTTCCAGCGGGAGGGAATAATCCCTACGAGCAGTACTTC.

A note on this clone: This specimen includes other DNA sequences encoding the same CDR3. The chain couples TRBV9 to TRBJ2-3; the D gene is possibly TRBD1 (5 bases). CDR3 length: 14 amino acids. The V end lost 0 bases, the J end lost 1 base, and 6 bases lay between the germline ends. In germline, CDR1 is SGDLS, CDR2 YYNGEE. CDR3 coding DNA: TGTGCCAGCAGCGTAGGGGGCCGCACAGATACGCAGTATTTT. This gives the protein CASSVGGRTDTQYF.

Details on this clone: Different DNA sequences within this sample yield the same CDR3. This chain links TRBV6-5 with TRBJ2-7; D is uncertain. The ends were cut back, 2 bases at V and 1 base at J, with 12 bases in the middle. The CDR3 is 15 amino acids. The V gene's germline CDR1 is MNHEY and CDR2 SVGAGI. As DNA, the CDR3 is TGTGCCAGCAGTTACGGGGTCGGATCGTCCTACGAGCAGTACTTC. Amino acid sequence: CASSYGVGSSYEQYF.

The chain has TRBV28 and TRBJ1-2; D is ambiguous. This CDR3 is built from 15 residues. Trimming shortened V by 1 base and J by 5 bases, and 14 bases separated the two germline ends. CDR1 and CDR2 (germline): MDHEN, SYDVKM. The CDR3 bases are TGTGCCAGCAGTTTATTGAGATCCGCTGTGTATGGCTACACCTTC. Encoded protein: CASSLLRSAVYGYTF.

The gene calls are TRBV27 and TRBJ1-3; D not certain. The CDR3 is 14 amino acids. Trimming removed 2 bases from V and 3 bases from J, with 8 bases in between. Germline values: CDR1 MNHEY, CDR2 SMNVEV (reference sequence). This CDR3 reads CASSLGRIGNTIYF. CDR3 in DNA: TGTGCCAGCAGTTTAGGCAGGATTGGAAACACCATATATTTT.

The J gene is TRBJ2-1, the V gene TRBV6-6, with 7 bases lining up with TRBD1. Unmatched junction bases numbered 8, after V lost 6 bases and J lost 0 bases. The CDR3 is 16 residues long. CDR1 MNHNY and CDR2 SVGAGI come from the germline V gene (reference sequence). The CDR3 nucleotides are TGTGCCAGCAGCGAAAGACAGGGACGCTCCTACAATGAGCAGTTCTTC. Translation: CASSERQGRSYNEQFF.

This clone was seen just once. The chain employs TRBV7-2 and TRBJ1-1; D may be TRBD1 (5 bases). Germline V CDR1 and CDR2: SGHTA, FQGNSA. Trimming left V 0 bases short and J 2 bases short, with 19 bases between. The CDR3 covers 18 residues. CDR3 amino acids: CASSLARGMRGPNTEAFF. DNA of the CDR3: TGTGCCAGCAGCTTAGCCCGAGGGATGCGGGGACCCAACACTGAAGCTTTCTTT.

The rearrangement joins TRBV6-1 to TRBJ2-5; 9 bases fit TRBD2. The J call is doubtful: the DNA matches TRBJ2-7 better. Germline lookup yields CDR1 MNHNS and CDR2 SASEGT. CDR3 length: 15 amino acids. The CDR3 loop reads CASSESTSGFDEQYF. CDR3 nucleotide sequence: TGTGCCAGCAGTGAAAGTACTAGCGGGTTCGACGAGCAGTACTTC.

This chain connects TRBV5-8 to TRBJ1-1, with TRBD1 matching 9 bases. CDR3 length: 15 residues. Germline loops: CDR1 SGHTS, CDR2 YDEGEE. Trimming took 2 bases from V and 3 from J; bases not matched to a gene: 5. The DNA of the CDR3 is TGTGCCAGCAGCTTCCCGGACAGGGGAGACACTGAAGCTTTCTTT. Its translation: CASSFPDRGDTEAFF.

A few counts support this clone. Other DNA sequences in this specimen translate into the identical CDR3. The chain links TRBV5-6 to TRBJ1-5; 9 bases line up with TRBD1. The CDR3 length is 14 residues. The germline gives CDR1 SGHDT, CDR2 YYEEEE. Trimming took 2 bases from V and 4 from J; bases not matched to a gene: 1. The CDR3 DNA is TGTGCCAGCAGCTTAGGGACAGGGAATCAGCCCCAGCATTTT. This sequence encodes CASSLGTGNQPQHF.

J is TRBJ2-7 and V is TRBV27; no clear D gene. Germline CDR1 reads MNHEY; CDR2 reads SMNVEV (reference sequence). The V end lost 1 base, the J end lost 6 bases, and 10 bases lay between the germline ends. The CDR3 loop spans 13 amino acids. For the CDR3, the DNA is TGTGCCAGCAGTTTATTAGGTGCGGCCGAGCAGTACTTC. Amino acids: CASSLLGAAEQYF.